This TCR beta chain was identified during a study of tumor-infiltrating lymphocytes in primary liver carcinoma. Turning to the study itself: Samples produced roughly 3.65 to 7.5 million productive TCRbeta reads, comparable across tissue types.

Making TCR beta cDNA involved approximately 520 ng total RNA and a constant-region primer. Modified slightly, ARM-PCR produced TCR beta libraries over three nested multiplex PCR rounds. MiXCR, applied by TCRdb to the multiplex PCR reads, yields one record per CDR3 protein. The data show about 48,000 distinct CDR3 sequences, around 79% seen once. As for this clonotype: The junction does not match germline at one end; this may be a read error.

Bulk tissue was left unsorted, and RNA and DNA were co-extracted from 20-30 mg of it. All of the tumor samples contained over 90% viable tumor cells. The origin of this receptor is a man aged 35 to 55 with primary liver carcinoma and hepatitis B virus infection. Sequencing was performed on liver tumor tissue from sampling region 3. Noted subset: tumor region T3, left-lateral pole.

CDR3 DNA sequence: TGTGCCAGCAGTTACTCGCGGGAGACCTACGAGCAATACTTC. This gives the protein CASSYSRETYEQYF. The chain joins TRBV6-2 or TRBV6-3 to TRBJ2-7; TRBD2 matches 7 bases. The CDR3 totals 14 residues. CDR1 is MNHEY, CDR2 SVGEGT, per germline.